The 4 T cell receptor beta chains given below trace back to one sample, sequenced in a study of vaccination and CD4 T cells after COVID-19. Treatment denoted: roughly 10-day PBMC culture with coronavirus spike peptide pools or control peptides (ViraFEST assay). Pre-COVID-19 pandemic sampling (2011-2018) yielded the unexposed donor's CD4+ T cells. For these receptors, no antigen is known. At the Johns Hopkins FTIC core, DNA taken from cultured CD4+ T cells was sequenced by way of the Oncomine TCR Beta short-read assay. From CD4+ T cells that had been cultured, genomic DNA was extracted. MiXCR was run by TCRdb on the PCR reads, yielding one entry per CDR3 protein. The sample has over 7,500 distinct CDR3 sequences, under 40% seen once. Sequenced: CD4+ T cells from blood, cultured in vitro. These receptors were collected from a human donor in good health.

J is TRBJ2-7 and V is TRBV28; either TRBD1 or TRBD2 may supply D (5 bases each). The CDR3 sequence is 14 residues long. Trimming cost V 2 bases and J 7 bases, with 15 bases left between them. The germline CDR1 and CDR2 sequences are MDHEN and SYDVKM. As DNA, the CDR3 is TGTGCCAGCAGTTTACCCCGGGACCCCTTGGAGCAGTACTTC. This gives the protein CASSLPRDPLEQYF.

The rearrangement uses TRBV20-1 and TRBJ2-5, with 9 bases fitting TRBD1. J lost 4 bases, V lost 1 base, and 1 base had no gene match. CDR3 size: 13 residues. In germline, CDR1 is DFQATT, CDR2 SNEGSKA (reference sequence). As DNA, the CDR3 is TGCAGTGCTAGAGGACAGGGGGGAGAGACCCAGTACTTC. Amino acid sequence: CSARGQGGETQYF.

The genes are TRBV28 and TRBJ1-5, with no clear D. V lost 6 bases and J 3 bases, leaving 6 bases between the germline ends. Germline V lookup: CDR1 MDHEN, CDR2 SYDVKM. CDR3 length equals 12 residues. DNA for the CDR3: TGTGCCAGCAGCCCCCCCAATCAGCCCCAGCATTTT. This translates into CASSPPNQPQHF.

CDR3 loop: CASTDLGGFSYGYTF. The CDR3 DNA reads as TGTGCCAGCACCGACCTGGGGGGATTCAGCTATGGCTACACCTTC. The V and J genes are TRBV6-2 or TRBV6-3 and TRBJ1-2, with D maybe TRBD1 (5 bases). Between the trimmed V and J ends, which lost 7 bases and 4 bases, there was a span of 19 bases. The CDR3 has 15 amino acids. Germline V gene lookup returns CDR1 MNHEY and CDR2 SVGEGT.